These 21 T cell receptor beta chains were all obtained from the same sample, sequenced in a study of blood T cells in healthy people across ages. With a J-beta primer mix and a sample-barcoded 5' primer, a second PCR ran roughly 6 to 11 cycles. Using its own MiXCR run on the 5' RACE reads, TCRdb lists one record per CDR3 protein. The sample has hundreds of thousands of distinct CDR3 sequences; about 25% are singletons. The sample was also linked to a second study, of T cells of mothers and their children.

The source material was blood. All receptors derive from a boy aged 2 to 9 in good health.

The genes are TRBV4-2 and TRBJ2-7, with TRBD2 matching 8 bases. Trimming removed 0 bases from V and 4 bases from J; junction bases left unmatched: 5. Germline lookup yields CDR1 LGHNA and CDR2 YNFKEQ. The CDR3 sequence is 15 residues long. The chain's CDR3 is CASSQEMRGEYEQYF. The CDR3 DNA is TGTGCCAGCAGCCAAGAGATGCGGGGGGAATACGAGCAGTACTTC.

The rearrangement joins TRBV3-1 to TRBJ2-7; D unresolved. The germline CDR1 and CDR2 sequences are LGHDT and YNNKEL (reference sequence). V lost 0 bases, J lost 6 bases, and 6 bases lay in between. CDR3 length equals 12 residues. CDR3 sequence: CASSQEVREQYF. The DNA of the CDR3 is TGTGCCAGCAGCCAAGAAGTGCGCGAGCAGTACTTC.

This clonotype has just a few counts. This chain connects TRBV7-8 to TRBJ2-5; D possibly corresponds to TRBD1 (5 bases). Near its end, the DNA agrees better with TRBJ2-7, so the J call may be wrong. Germline V lookup: CDR1 SGHVS, CDR2 FQNEAQ. The CDR3 runs to 14 residues. This CDR3 is CASSSHRFVYEQYF. For the CDR3, the DNA is TGTGCCAGCAGTAGCCACAGGTTCGTCTACGAGCAGTACTTC.

The rearrangement uses TRBV12-5 and TRBJ2-2; D is ambiguous. Trimming pared 0 bases from V and 4 bases from J, leaving 9 bases between. Germline V lookup: CDR1 LGHNT, CDR2 FRNRAP. This CDR3 is 15 amino acids long. The DNA for the CDR3 is TGTGCTAGTGGTTTGGTACTTAACAGCACCGGGGAGCTGTTTTTT. It specifies CASGLVLNSTGELFF.

This clonotype has more than one count but fewer than ten. V usage is TRBV7-9 and J usage is TRBJ1-1; D is possibly TRBD1 (6 bases). Germline CDR1 and CDR2: SEHNR and FQNEAQ (reference sequence). Trimming took 4 bases from V and 6 from J, leaving 15 bases between them. This CDR3 region has 14 residues. The CDR3 is CASSYVQGDAEAFF. CDR3 DNA: TGTGCCAGCAGCTACGTACAGGGAGACGCTGAAGCTTTCTTT.

Regarding this clonotype: At one end the junction does not follow the germline gene, possibly because of a read error. The gene calls are TRBV11-2 and TRBJ1-4; D call uncertain. The CDR3 spans 14 residues. The germline gives CDR1 SGHAT, CDR2 FQNNGV. CDR3 loop: CASSSVKAPLFSVF. DNA of the CDR3: TGTGCCAGCAGCTCAGTGAAGGCCCCACTTTTTTCAGTCTTT.

This clonotype was observed a handful of times. The rearrangement uses TRBV7-8 and TRBJ2-5, with D possibly being TRBD1 (6 bases). The CDR3 covers 13 residues. Germline values: CDR1 SGHVS, CDR2 FQNEAQ. V lost 4 bases and J 4 bases, leaving 10 bases between the germline ends. This chain's CDR3 is CASSSGQLETQYF. Here the CDR3 DNA reads TGTGCCAGCAGCTCTGGACAGTTAGAGACCCAGTACTTC.

The table lists this clonotype with a few counts. The chain is built from TRBV28 and TRBJ1-2; 7 positions agree with TRBD1. Unmatched junction bases numbered 6, after V lost 6 bases and J lost 2 bases. The germline V gene encodes CDR1 MDHEN and CDR2 SYDVKM. This CDR3 spans 14 amino acids. CDR3 protein: CASRIATGNYGYTF. CDR3 in DNA: TGTGCCAGCAGGATAGCGACAGGGAACTATGGCTACACCTTC.

This clonotype was seen only a few times. One end of the junction is discordant with germline, which a read error may explain. CDR3 DNA: TGTGCCAGCAGCGTAGACCATATTGCCGGAGAGCTGTTTTTT. This codes for CASSVDHIAGELFF. J is TRBJ2-2 and V is TRBV9, with D unclear. The CDR3 extends over 14 amino acids. Looked up from germline, CDR1 is SGDLS and CDR2 is YYNGEE.

This clonotype has a handful of counts. J is TRBJ1-6 and V is TRBV6-2 or TRBV6-3; perhaps TRBD1 as D (6 bases). The CDR3 has 15 residues. The V end was cut by 6 bases, the J end by 8 bases, with 17 bases between. Germline CDR1 reads MNHEY; CDR2 reads SVGEGT. Here the CDR3 reads CASRPTGAGHSPLHF. For the CDR3, the DNA is TGTGCCAGCAGGCCGACAGGCGCGGGGCATTCACCCCTCCACTTT.

This clonotype appeared a few times. The chain joins TRBV29-1 to TRBJ2-5, with 10 bases lining up with TRBD2. Unmatched junction bases numbered 8, after V lost 6 bases and J lost 1 base. Germline CDR1 reads SQVTM; CDR2 reads ANQGSEA. The CDR3 is 15 residues long. The chain's CDR3 is CSVTLAGFLQETQYF. Here the CDR3 DNA reads TGCAGCGTAACACTAGCGGGGTTCCTCCAAGAGACCCAGTACTTC. Complete variable domain (other parts from reference TRBV29-1 and TRBJ2-5): SAVISQKPSRDICQRGTSLTIQCQVDSQVTMMFWYRQQPGQSLTLIATANQGSEATYESGFVIDKFPISRPNLTFSTLTVSNMSPEDSSIYLCSVTLAGFLQETQYFGPGTRLLVL.

V usage is TRBV29-1 and J usage is TRBJ2-5, with D unclear. CDR3 length: 12 amino acids. Trimming removed 2 bases at V and 5 bases at J, with 9 bases between. Germline-derived CDR1 and CDR2 are SQVTM and ANQGSEA. The CDR3 region is CSVESPWETQYF. Here the CDR3 DNA reads TGCAGCGTTGAAAGCCCGTGGGAGACCCAGTACTTC.

This clonotype was seen a few times. The chain joins TRBV7-9 to TRBJ1-2, with D possibly being TRBD1 (5 bases). Trimming cost V 5 bases and J 4 bases, with 17 bases left between them. There are 15 residues in the CDR3. In germline, CDR1 is SEHNR, CDR2 FQNEAQ (reference sequence). This CDR3 reads CASSPAARGSYGYTF. The CDR3 bases are TGTGCCAGCAGCCCCGCAGCTCGGGGGTCCTATGGCTACACCTTC.

The sample holds a few counts of this clonotype. This chain joins TRBV6-5 and TRBJ2-7; 7 positions agree with TRBD1. CDR1 MNHEY and CDR2 SVGAGI come from the germline V gene. The CDR3 contains 12 residues. The V segment lost 6 bases and the J segment 4 bases; nucleotides outside the gene matches: 3. The CDR3: CASRGGRYEQYF. CDR3 in DNA: TGTGCCAGCAGAGGGGGCCGATACGAGCAGTACTTC.

A few counts support this clonotype. The chain is built from TRBV4-3 and TRBJ1-3; 10 bases map to TRBD1. Unmatched junction bases numbered 7, after V lost 1 base and J lost 1 base. The CDR3 totals 18 residues. Germline V gene lookup returns CDR1 LGHNA and CDR2 YSLEER. The CDR3 loop reads CASSQGTGTGESGNTIYF. CDR3 in DNA: TGCGCCAGCAGCCAAGGGACCGGGACAGGGGAATCTGGAAACACCATATATTTT.

CDR3 in DNA: TGTGCCAGCAGCCGGAGAACAGGGGTCATGAACACTGAAGCTTTCTTT. This encodes CASSRRTGVMNTEAFF. V is TRBV14 and J is TRBJ1-1, with TRBD1 identical over 7 bases. Trimming at V came to 4 bases and at J to 0 bases, leaving 8 bases not matched to a gene. CDR3 length: 16 residues. Germline V CDR1 and CDR2: SGHDN, FVKESK.

The table lists this clonotype with a count of one. V and J are TRBV12-3 or TRBV12-4 and TRBJ1-2; TRBD1 might be the D (5 bases). With 7 bases removed from V and 4 bases from J, the gap between germline ends came to 19 bases. The length of the CDR3 is 15 residues. The CDR3 is CASTQSTGVGYGYTF. CDR3 nucleotide sequence: TGTGCCAGCACCCAATCAACGGGGGTAGGCTATGGCTACACCTTC.

The chain joins TRBV30 to TRBJ1-2; no clear D. V dropped 3 bases and J dropped 3 bases, with 11 bases sitting between them. The CDR3 runs to 13 residues. Germline V lookup: CDR1 GTSNPN, CDR2 SVGIG (reference sequence). CDR3 sequence: CAWSREVDYGYTF. CDR3 nucleotide sequence: TGTGCCTGGAGCCGGGAGGTGGACTATGGCTACACCTTC.

V usage is TRBV9 and J usage is TRBJ2-5; possible D gene TRBD2, 6 bases. V was trimmed by 0 bases and J by 1 base, leaving 10 bases between them. The length of the CDR3 is 15 residues. Germline V gene data show CDR1 as SGDLS and CDR2 as YYNGEE. DNA of the CDR3: TGTGCCAGCAGCGTAGGCCACGGGAGCCAAGAGACCCAGTACTTC. It yields the protein CASSVGHGSQETQYF.

The J gene is TRBJ2-7, the V gene TRBV29-1; 8 bases fit TRBD1. The trim removed 3 bases at V and 0 bases at J, leaving 4 bases unmatched. This CDR3 contains 14 residues. Germline-derived CDR1 and CDR2 are SQVTM and ANQGSEA. CDR3 region: CSVEGQASSYEQYF. The CDR3 region has the DNA TGCAGCGTTGAGGGACAGGCGAGCTCCTACGAGCAGTACTTC.

This rearrangement joins TRBV29-1 to TRBJ2-6; 7 bases line up with TRBD2. The CDR3 has 14 residues. Per germline, CDR1 SQVTM and CDR2 ANQGSEA. The ends lost 3 bases at V and 2 bases at J; junction bases unmatched: 1. The CDR3 loop reads CSVDAGAGANVLTF. Written as DNA, the CDR3 is TGCAGCGTTGACGCGGGGGCTGGGGCCAACGTCCTGACTTTC.